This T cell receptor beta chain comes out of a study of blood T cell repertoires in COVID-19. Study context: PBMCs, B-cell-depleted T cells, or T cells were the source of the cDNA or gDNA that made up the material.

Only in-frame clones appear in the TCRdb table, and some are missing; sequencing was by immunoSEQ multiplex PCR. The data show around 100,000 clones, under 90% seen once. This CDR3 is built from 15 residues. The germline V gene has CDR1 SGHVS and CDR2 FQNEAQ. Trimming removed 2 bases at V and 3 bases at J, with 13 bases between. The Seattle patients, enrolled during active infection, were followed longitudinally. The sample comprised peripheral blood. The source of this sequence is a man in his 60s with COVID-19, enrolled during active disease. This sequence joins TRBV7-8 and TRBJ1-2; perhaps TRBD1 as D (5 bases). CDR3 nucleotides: TGTGCCAGCAGCTTACGTCAGGGTGGAGACTATGGCTACACCTTC. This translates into CASSLRQGGDYGYTF.